This T cell receptor (beta chain) was sequenced in a study of T-cell memory formation after mild COVID-19. At the level of the study: Clusters of TCRs were largely donor specific.

Only a few counts were recorded for this clonotype. This CDR3 contains 13 residues. V lost 3 bases to trimming and J lost 1 base; unmatched junction nucleotides: 1. Germline V gives CDR1 DFQATT, CDR2 SNEGSKA (reference sequence). TCRdb re-analysed the 5' RACE reads in MiXCR, keeping a single row per CDR3 protein. The table has roughly 150,000 distinct CDR3 sequences, roughly 14% seen once. The sequencing sample was made of PBMCs or a T cell subset sorted from them (not recorded which). The gene calls are TRBV20-1 and TRBJ2-7; 9 bases align to TRBD2. The clonotype was recovered from an adult woman who had mild COVID-19 (a few samples of this study predate the infection). Cell type and time point are not known. This CDR3 is CSARLAGSYEQYF. CDR3 DNA: TGCAGTGCTAGGCTAGCGGGGTCCTACGAGCAGTACTTC.